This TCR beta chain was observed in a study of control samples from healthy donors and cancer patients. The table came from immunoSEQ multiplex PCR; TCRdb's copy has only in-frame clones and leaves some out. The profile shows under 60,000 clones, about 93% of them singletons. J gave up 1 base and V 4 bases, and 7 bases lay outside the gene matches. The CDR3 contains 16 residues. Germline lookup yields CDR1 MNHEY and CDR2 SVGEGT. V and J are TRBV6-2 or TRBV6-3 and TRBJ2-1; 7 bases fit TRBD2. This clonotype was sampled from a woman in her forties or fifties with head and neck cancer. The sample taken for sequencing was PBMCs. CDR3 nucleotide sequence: TGTGCCAGCAGTTCTCGACTAGCCCGTTCCTACAATGAGCAGTTCTTC. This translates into CASSSRLARSYNEQFF.